This TCR beta chain was sequenced during a study of blood T cell repertoires in COVID-19. Study information: Sites across the United States, Italy and Spain contributed samples from acute and convalescent COVID-19.

In the original analysis: Amplifying reference gene primers gave estimates of nucleated cell counts. TCRdb's table, derived via immunoSEQ multiplex PCR, lists solely in-frame clones and lacks some. Clone size and the V and J calls come from that table; the DNA yielded D and trimming. The data show 350,000 or so clones, with 92% seen just once and around 18% held by the top ten. V dropped 3 bases and J dropped 2 bases, with 9 bases sitting between them. Germline CDR1 SGDLS, CDR2 YYNGEE. This CDR3 is 14 amino acids long. Enrollees, about 18 to 90 years old, lived in approximately 25 US areas. The sequenced sample was PBMCs or T cells enriched from blood (not recorded which). The TCR sequence derives from a woman in her thirties who had recovered from COVID-19. The gene calls are TRBV9 and TRBJ2-1; no definite D call. CDR3: CASSGSLAYNEQFF. The CDR3 bases are TGTGCCAGCAGCGGAAGCCTTGCCTACAATGAGCAGTTCTTC. Variable domain in full (rest from reference TRBV9 and TRBJ2-1): DSGVTQTPKHLITATGQRVTLRCSPRSGDLSVYWYQQSLDQGLQFLIQYYNGEERAKGNILERFSAQQFPDLHSELNLSSLELGDSALYFCASSGSLAYNEQFFGPGTRLTVL.